This TCR beta chain was sequenced for a study of T cells in Graves' hyperthyroidism and ophthalmopathy. The diagnostic basis comprised clinical symptoms, serum thyroxine and TRAb, thyroid ultrasound and orbital computed tomography. This clonotype came up many times. Its antigen is unidentified. General study findings and limits: Also found in blood were most expanded thyroid clonotypes above 0.001.

Amplified TCR beta CDR3 regions came from RNA transcripts. TCR CDR3 regions were first amplified by RT-PCR with HTBI primers. TCRdb ran MiXCR on the multiplex PCR reads and lists one entry per CDR3 protein. The sample includes fewer than 650,000 distinct CDR3 sequences, roughly 14% of them seen just once. V shed 5 bases and J shed 2 bases, with 16 bases lying between them. The CDR3 is 15 amino acids. The sequencing sample was made of blood. The sequence was obtained from a middle-aged woman with Graves' ophthalmopathy. This rearrangement joins TRBV12-3 or TRBV12-4 to TRBJ2-7, with D unresolved. Here the CDR3 reads CASSQIPVQAYEQYF. The CDR3 coding sequence is TGTGCCAGCAGTCAAATCCCGGTCCAGGCCTACGAGCAGTACTTC.